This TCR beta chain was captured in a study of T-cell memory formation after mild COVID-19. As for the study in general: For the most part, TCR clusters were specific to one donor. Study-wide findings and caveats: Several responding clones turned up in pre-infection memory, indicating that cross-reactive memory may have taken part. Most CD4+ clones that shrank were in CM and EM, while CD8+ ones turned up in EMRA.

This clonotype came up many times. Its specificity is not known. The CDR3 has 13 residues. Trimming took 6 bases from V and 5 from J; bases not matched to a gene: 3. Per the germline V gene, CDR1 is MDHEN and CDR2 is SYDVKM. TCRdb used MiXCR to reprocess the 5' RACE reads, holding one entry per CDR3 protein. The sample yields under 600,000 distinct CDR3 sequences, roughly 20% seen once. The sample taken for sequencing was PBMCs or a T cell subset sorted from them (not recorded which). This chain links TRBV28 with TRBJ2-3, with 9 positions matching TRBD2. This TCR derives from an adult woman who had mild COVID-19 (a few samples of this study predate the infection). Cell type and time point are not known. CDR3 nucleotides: TGTGCCAGCAGCTTACTAGCGGGAGATACGCAGTATTTT. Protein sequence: CASSLLAGDTQYF. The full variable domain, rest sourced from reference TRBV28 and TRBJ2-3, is DVKVTQSSRYLVKRTGEKVFLECVQDMDHENMFWYRQDPGLGLRLIYFSYDVKMKEKGDIPEGYSVSREKKERFSLILESASTNQTSMYLCASSLLAGDTQYFGPGTRLTVL.